The sequence of this TCR beta chain was determined in a study of T cells in Graves' hyperthyroidism and ophthalmopathy. Overall study findings and caveats: In the blood, most expanded thyroid clonotypes above 0.001 appeared as well. Model-based prediction identified ophthalmopathy a median 6.5 months prior to its onset.

Germline loops: CDR1 SNHLY, CDR2 FYNNEI. V dropped 7 bases and J dropped 0 bases, with 9 bases sitting between them. This CDR3 is 14 amino acids long. Fresh peripheral blood, around 9.2 ml of it, supplied the PBMCs. It was RNA transcripts that yielded the amplified TCR beta CDR3 regions. During a first-round RT-PCR of the TCR CDR3, the HTBI primer set was used. MiXCR, run by TCRdb on the multiplex PCR reads, gives a single entry per CDR3 protein. Found here are hundreds of thousands of distinct CDR3 sequences, about 12% of them singletons; the top ten hold 9.2%. This clonotype came up many times. The target antigen is unknown.

This receptor was taken from a woman between 18 and 29 years old with Graves' hyperthyroidism. The sequenced sample was blood. V is TRBV2 and J is TRBJ1-4; D may be TRBD1 (6 bases). The chain's CDR3 is CASTRTATNEKLFF. CDR3 nucleotides: TGTGCCAGCACTAGGACAGCAACTAATGAAAAACTGTTTTTT. Filled out from reference TRBV2 and TRBJ1-4, the complete variable domain reads EPEVTQTPSHQVTQMGQEVILRCVPISNHLYFYWYRQILGQKVEFLVSFYNNEISEKSEIFDDQFSVERPDGSNFTLKIRSTKLEDSAMYFCASTRTATNEKLFFGSGTQLSVL.